These 21 T cell receptor beta chains were sequenced from one sample in a study of T-cell memory formation after mild COVID-19. MiXCR, applied by TCRdb to the 5' RACE reads, yields one record per CDR3 protein. Among under 35,000 distinct CDR3 sequences, 15% to 20% were seen once, and the ten largest hold about 1.4%. The sample taken for sequencing was PBMCs or a T cell subset sorted from them (not recorded which). These receptors were obtained from an adult who had mild COVID-19 (a few samples of this study predate the infection). Cell type and time point are not known.

In this sample, this clonotype turned up many times. This sequence joins TRBV7-6 and TRBJ1-5, with D hard to call. The germline CDR1 and CDR2 sequences are SGHVS and FNYEAQ. CDR3 length equals 13 residues. V was cut by 2 bases and J by 4 bases, with 6 bases left in between. The chain's CDR3 is CASSLTGNQPQHF. The CDR3 coding sequence is TGTGCCAGCAGCTTAACCGGGAATCAGCCCCAGCATTTT.

In this sample, this clonotype turned up many times. This chain links TRBV3-1 with TRBJ2-7; 7 positions match TRBD2. Germline CDR1 reads LGHDT; CDR2 reads YNNKEL (reference sequence). Trimming at V came to 4 bases and at J to 1 base, leaving 7 bases not matched to a gene. The CDR3 consists of 15 residues. The CDR3 sequence: CASSPRASGSYEQYF. CDR3 DNA: TGTGCCAGCAGCCCCCGGGCTAGCGGTTCCTACGAGCAGTACTTC.

This clonotype appeared a few times. CDR3 sequence: CASSSEISGAYEQYF. Written as DNA, the CDR3 is TGCGCCAGCAGCTCCGAAATATCCGGCGCCTACGAGCAGTACTTC. V gene TRBV4-1 combines with J gene TRBJ2-7; D not resolved. Germline V CDR1 and CDR2: MGHRA, YSYEKL. Trimming left V 5 bases short and J 2 bases short, with 16 bases between. The CDR3 sequence is 15 residues long.

This clonotype was picked up many times. The rearrangement uses TRBV6-5 and TRBJ2-1; D gene unclear. The CDR3 is made up of 14 amino acids. V gave up 5 bases and J gave up 13 bases, with 21 bases separating them. Germline V gives CDR1 MNHEY, CDR2 SVGAGI. CDR3 region: CASSPSARLPTQFF. The CDR3 DNA reads as TGTGCCAGCAGTCCCTCGGCAAGACTGCCGACCCAGTTCTTC.

This clonotype was detected many times. The chain is built from TRBV18 and TRBJ2-3; D is uncertain. V lost 6 bases, J lost 2 bases, and 12 bases lay in between. CDR1 and CDR2 (germline): KGHSH, LQKENI. The CDR3 contains 14 residues. The CDR3 coding sequence is TGTGCCAGCTCCTCGAACTGGCCCACAGATACGCAGTATTTT. This encodes CASSSNWPTDTQYF.

This clonotype was counted many times. J is TRBJ1-2 and V is TRBV3-1; TRBD1 matches at 7 bases. The CDR3 loop spans 16 amino acids. Trimming at V came to 1 base and at J to 4 bases, leaving 9 bases not matched to a gene. Germline V CDR1 and CDR2: LGHDT, YNNKEL (reference sequence). This chain's CDR3 is CASSQGSRGHGYGYTF. CDR3 in DNA: TGTGCCAGCAGCCAAGGTTCGAGGGGGCACGGCTATGGCTACACCTTC. The full variable domain, with the rest looked up from reference TRBV3-1 and TRBJ1-2, is DTAVSQTPKYLVTQMGNDKSIKCEQNLGHDTMYWYKQDSKKFLKIMFSYNNKELIINETVPNRFSPKSPDKAHLNLHINSLELGDSAVYFCASSQGSRGHGYGYTFGSGTRLTVV.

This clonotype was picked up many times. This chain joins TRBV5-1 and TRBJ2-3; D is unresolved. V lost 0 bases and J 4 bases, leaving 21 bases between the germline ends. CDR1 and CDR2 from the germline V gene are SGHRS and YFSETQ. This CDR3 has 18 residues. The CDR3 DNA reads as TGCGCCAGCAGCTTGGGTGCAGAACGGGCAGTCGCGGCAGATACGCAGTATTTT. Translated: CASSLGAERAVAADTQYF. Variable domain in full (rest from reference TRBV5-1 and TRBJ2-3): KAGVTQTPRYLIKTRGQQVTLSCSPISGHRSVSWYQQTPGQGLQFLFEYFSETQRNKGNFPGRFSGRQFSNSRSEMNVSTLELGDSALYLCASSLGAERAVAADTQYFGPGTRLTVL.

This chain uses TRBV7-2 with TRBJ1-1, with D hard to call. Trimming left V 1 base short and J 2 bases short, with 5 bases between. Per the germline V gene, CDR1 is SGHTA and CDR2 is FQGNSA. The length of the CDR3 is 13 residues. The CDR3 sequence is CASSLGINTEAFF. CDR3 bases: TGTGCCAGCAGCTTAGGGATAAACACTGAAGCTTTCTTT.

This clonotype was counted at least ten times. V is TRBV10-3 and J is TRBJ2-1; D unclear. Trimming left V 2 bases short and J 8 bases short, with 13 bases between. This CDR3 is built from 14 residues. The germline CDR1 and CDR2 sequences are ENHRY and SYGVKD. CDR3 nucleotide sequence: TGTGCCATCAGTGAGGTTGGACCTTGGGATGAGCAGTTCTTC. Residues: CAISEVGPWDEQFF.

Worth noting for this clonotype: With a much larger clone just one base away, this may be a read error. The chain recombines TRBV18 with TRBJ2-7; D gene uncertain. Trimming cost V 3 bases and J 3 bases, with 9 bases left between them. The CDR3 contains 13 residues. In germline, CDR1 is KGHSH, CDR2 LQKENI. The CDR3, as DNA: TGTGCCAGCTCACCTTGGCAGCACTACGAGCAGTACTTC. It codes for CASSPWQHYEQYF. The variable domain in full, completed from reference TRBV18 and TRBJ2-7, reads NAGVMQNPRHLVRRRGQEARLRCSPMKGHSHVYWYRQLPEEGLKFMVYLQKENIIDESGMPKERFSAEFPKEGPSILRIQQVVRGDSAAYFCASSPWQHYEQYFGPGTRLTVT.

This clonotype came up many times. The V call is TRBV5-1, the J call TRBJ1-3; the D gene is possibly TRBD1 (6 bases). The germline gives CDR1 SGHRS, CDR2 YFSETQ. V lost 3 bases, J lost 2 bases, and 12 bases lay in between. The CDR3 is 15 residues long. CDR3 sequence (DNA): TGCGCCAGCAGCTACCAAACAGGGACTGGAAACACCATATATTTT. Encoded protein: CASSYQTGTGNTIYF.

J is TRBJ1-4 and V is TRBV5-1, with 8 nucleotides matching TRBD1. V trimming: 5 bases; J trimming: 4 bases; junction bases outside the gene matches: 7. The CDR3 sequence is 15 residues long. Germline CDR1 and CDR2: SGHRS and YFSETQ. CDR3 in DNA: TGCGCCAGCAGTTTCGGGACAGGAGATAATGAAAAACTGTTTTTT. This codes for CASSFGTGDNEKLFF. The complete variable domain, with remaining parts taken from reference TRBV5-1 and TRBJ1-4, reads KAGVTQTPRYLIKTRGQQVTLSCSPISGHRSVSWYQQTPGQGLQFLFEYFSETQRNKGNFPGRFSGRQFSNSRSEMNVSTLELGDSALYLCASSFGTGDNEKLFFGSGTQLSVL.

This rearrangement joins TRBV4-1 to TRBJ1-6, with a tentative D call TRBD1 (5 bases). Trimming shortened V by 1 base and J by 11 bases, and 9 bases separated the two germline ends. This CDR3 region has 13 residues. Per the germline V gene, CDR1 is MGHRA and CDR2 is YSYEKL. The CDR3 spells CASSQGGGAPLHF. DNA of the CDR3: TGCGCCAGCAGCCAAGGCGGGGGGGCACCCCTCCACTTT.

This clonotype was observed at least ten times. The rearrangement links TRBV27 to TRBJ1-2; D is perhaps TRBD1 (6 bases). The ends were cut back, 3 bases at V and 2 bases at J, with 7 bases in the middle. The CDR3 consists of 13 residues. Germline loops: CDR1 MNHEY, CDR2 SMNVEV (reference sequence). DNA for the CDR3: TGTGCCAGCAGTTTTGACAGGAACTATGGCTACACCTTC. Its protein product is CASSFDRNYGYTF.

V usage is TRBV7-9 and J usage is TRBJ2-3; D may be TRBD2 (6 bases). Trimming shortened V by 5 bases and J by 0 bases, and 15 bases separated the two germline ends. This CDR3 has 16 amino acids. Germline V gene sequence: CDR1 SEHNR, CDR2 FQNEAQ (reference sequence). The CDR3 spells CASSLGLVTSTDTQYF. CDR3 bases: TGTGCCAGCAGCCTGGGACTTGTGACTAGCACAGATACGCAGTATTTT.

In this sample, this clonotype turned up many times. The chain links TRBV12-3 or TRBV12-4 to TRBJ1-2; 10 bases map to TRBD1. V was pared by 6 bases and J by 5 bases, with 9 bases of the junction left unmatched. The CDR3 sequence is 15 residues long. For the CDR3, the DNA is TGTGCCAGCAGGGGACGGGACAGGGGCTCGTATGGCTACACCTTC. Its translation: CASRGRDRGSYGYTF.

By share, this clonotype ranks as medium-sized. The chain employs TRBV4-1 and TRBJ1-6, with D possibly TRBD1 on 5 matching bases. V lost 1 base and J lost 14, with 15 bases in between. The CDR3 spans 14 residues. Germline assignment: CDR1 MGHRA and CDR2 YSYEKL. CDR3 in amino acids: CASSQGFGTGALHF. For the CDR3, the DNA is TGCGCCAGCAGCCAAGGCTTCGGGACTGGGGCCCTCCACTTT.

This clonotype was counted at least ten times. The rearrangement links TRBV11-3 to TRBJ2-1; unclear D gene. There are 13 residues in the CDR3. The V and J ends lost 3 bases and 7 bases respectively, with 10 bases between them. The V gene's germline CDR1 is SGHNT and CDR2 YENEEA. DNA of the CDR3: TGTGCCAGCAGCTTTTTAGTTTCGAATGAGCAGTTCTTC. This codes for CASSFLVSNEQFF.

In its sample, this clonotype was seen many times. The genes are TRBV18 and TRBJ2-4; D perhaps matches TRBD1 (6 bases). Germline CDR1 and CDR2: KGHSH and LQKENI. The CDR3 sequence is 15 residues long. V was trimmed by 6 bases and J by 3 bases, leaving 15 bases between them. Written as DNA, the CDR3 is TGTGCCAGCTCCCCCCTTGGACAGCACAAAAACATTCAGTACTTC. This codes for CASSPLGQHKNIQYF. Full variable domain (missing parts from reference TRBV18 and TRBJ2-4): NAGVMQNPRHLVRRRGQEARLRCSPMKGHSHVYWYRQLPEEGLKFMVYLQKENIIDESGMPKERFSAEFPKEGPSILRIQQVVRGDSAAYFCASSPLGQHKNIQYFGAGTRLSVL.

CDR3 DNA: TGTGCCAGCAGGGACCCGGGACAGGGGCAGGGGGGCTACACCTTC. Amino acid sequence: CASRDPGQGQGGYTF. The chain is built from TRBV27 and TRBJ1-2; 10 nucleotides match TRBD1. The CDR3 runs 15 residues. Germline trimming cut 6 bases from V and 8 bases from J; bases unmatched to any gene: 12. The V gene's germline CDR1 is MNHEY and CDR2 SMNVEV (reference sequence).

The V and J genes are TRBV29-1 and TRBJ2-5; D unresolved. The V end was cut by 4 bases, the J end by 4 bases, with 4 bases between. There are 10 residues in the CDR3. Germline CDR1 SQVTM, CDR2 ANQGSEA. The chain's CDR3 is CSVGGETQYF. The CDR3 nucleotides read TGCAGCGTTGGGGGAGAGACCCAGTACTTC.